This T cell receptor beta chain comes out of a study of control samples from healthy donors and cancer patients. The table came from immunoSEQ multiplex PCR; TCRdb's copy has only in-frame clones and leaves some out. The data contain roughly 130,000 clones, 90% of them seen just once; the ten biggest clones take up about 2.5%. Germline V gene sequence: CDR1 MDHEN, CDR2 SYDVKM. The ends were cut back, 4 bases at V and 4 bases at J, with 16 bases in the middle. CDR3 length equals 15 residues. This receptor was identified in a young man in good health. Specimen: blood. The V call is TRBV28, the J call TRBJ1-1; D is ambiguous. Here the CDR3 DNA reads TGTGCCAGCAGTTCCCCCCGGCAGTTCGGCACTGAAGCTTTCTTT. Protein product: CASSSPRQFGTEAFF.